The clone carrying this T cell receptor (beta chain) was counted ten times or more. Its target is unknown. Germline V gene data show CDR1 as SNHLY and CDR2 as FYNNEI. The length of the CDR3 is 14 residues. Trimming removed 0 bases from V and 5 bases from J, with 10 bases in between. These data come from a study of T-cell reconstitution after alpha-beta-depleted transplantation in children. Broader study findings: There were some patients whose high TCRbeta diversity at day 60 came from surviving recipient T cells and thymic progenitors. In patients about two months after transplant, alpha-beta T cells reportedly arose from several hundred expanded graft clones. It was newly produced T cells that mostly accounted for T-cell counts and diversity one year after transplant.

Using unique molecular identifiers, the investigators prepared the TCRbeta library. TCRdb reprocessed the PCR reads with MiXCR, giving one entry per CDR3 protein. The sample holds around 300,000 distinct CDR3 sequences, roughly 8.2% seen once. This specimen consisted of peripheral blood, obtained 360 days after TCRalphabeta/CD19-depleted stem cell transplant. V is TRBV2 and J is TRBJ2-5; TRBD1 is a possible D gene (5 bases). This sequence originates from a female patient aged 2-9 years who had a stem cell transplant for Fanconi anemia, so the T cells may come from the graft donor. The chain's CDR3 is CASSEARGWETQYF. The CDR3, as DNA: TGTGCCAGCAGTGAAGCAAGGGGTTGGGAGACCCAGTACTTC.